Each of the 28 T cell receptor beta chains below was sequenced from the same sample in a study of technical replicates of blood from several donors. The table came from immunoSEQ multiplex PCR; TCRdb's copy has only in-frame clones and leaves some out. The table lists some 90,000 clones, around 96% of them singletons. The sample consisted of T cells isolated from PBMCs. The receptors originated from a human donor in good health.

V usage is TRBV9 and J usage is TRBJ1-1; 7 positions agree with TRBD1. CDR1 is SGDLS, CDR2 YYNGEE, per germline. CDR3 length: 13 amino acids. With V trimmed by 4 bases and J by 7 bases, 7 bases remained unmatched. The CDR3 is CASSPGQAIEAFF. DNA of the CDR3: TGTGCCAGCAGCCCCGGACAGGCGATTGAAGCTTTCTTT.

The chain recombines TRBV27 with TRBJ2-2, with TRBD1 matching over 9 bases. The germline CDR1 and CDR2 sequences are MNHEY and SMNVEV (reference sequence). V gave up 5 bases and J gave up 12 bases; unmatched junction bases: 13. This CDR3 is 15 amino acids long. CDR3 residues: CASSVTPGQGMKLFF. CDR3 in DNA: TGTGCCAGCAGTGTTACCCCGGGACAGGGTATGAAGCTGTTTTTT.

The chain employs TRBV19 and TRBJ1-5; 9 positions agree with TRBD1. Germline CDR1 and CDR2: LNHDA and SQIVND (reference sequence). After removal of 4 bases from V and 7 bases from J, the junction contained 5 bases not matched to a gene. CDR3 length: 14 residues. The CDR3 sequence is CASSKGQGSQPQHF. In nucleotides, the CDR3 is TGTGCCAGTAGTAAGGGACAGGGTAGCCAGCCCCAGCATTTT.

This clone was counted a single time. The V gene is TRBV5-4, the J gene TRBJ1-4, with D maybe TRBD1 (6 bases). The germline gives CDR1 SGHNT, CDR2 YYREEE (reference sequence). The length of the CDR3 is 15 residues. V dropped 4 bases and J dropped 4 bases, with 14 bases sitting between them. The CDR3 coding sequence is TGTGCCAGCAGCGGGGAGACAGGACATAATGAAAAACTGTTTTTT. It translates to CASSGETGHNEKLFF. The full variable domain, completed using reference TRBV5-4 and TRBJ1-4, is ETGVTQSPTHLIKTRGQQVTLRCSSQSGHNTVSWYQQALGQGPQFIFQYYREEENGRGNFPPRFSGLQFPNYSSELNVNALELDDSALYLCASSGETGHNEKLFFGSGTQLSVL.

This sequence joins TRBV6-4 and TRBJ1-5; 7 positions agree with TRBD1. Unmatched junction bases numbered 5, after V lost 4 bases and J lost 5 bases. The CDR3 extends over 14 amino acids. CDR1 MRHNA and CDR2 SNTAGT come from the germline V gene. CDR3: CASSARQGDQPQHF. CDR3 DNA sequence: TGTGCCAGCAGTGCGAGACAGGGTGATCAGCCCCAGCATTTT.

The V gene is TRBV27, the J gene TRBJ2-3; D is unclear. CDR1 is MNHEY and CDR2 is SMNVEV in the germline V gene (reference sequence). Trimming removed 8 bases from V and 2 bases from J, with 17 bases in between. This CDR3 has 15 residues. DNA for the CDR3: TGTGCCAGCTACTTCCCAGGATGGTCCACAGATACGCAGTATTTT. Translated, it gives CASYFPGWSTDTQYF.

J is TRBJ2-7 and V is TRBV7-9, with a possible D match to TRBD2 (5 bases). Trimming left V 2 bases short and J 3 bases short, with 5 bases between. In germline, CDR1 is SEHNR, CDR2 FQNEAQ (reference sequence). The CDR3 sequence is 12 residues long. CDR3 DNA sequence: TGTGCCAGCAGCTTAACTAGCTACGAGCAGTACTTC. Translated: CASSLTSYEQYF.

The chain employs TRBV4-1 and TRBJ2-7; maybe TRBD1 (6 bases). The CDR3 length is 14 residues. The germline V and J ends were trimmed by 1 base and 4 bases, with 11 bases remaining between them. The germline V gene has CDR1 MGHRA and CDR2 YSYEKL. The CDR3 DNA reads TGCGCCAGCAGCCAAGGGACAGTACCTTACGAGCAGTACTTC. Encoded protein: CASSQGTVPYEQYF.

J is TRBJ2-7 and V is TRBV10-3; 9 nucleotides line up with TRBD1. Trimming at V came to 8 bases and at J to 3 bases, leaving 2 bases not matched to a gene. The CDR3 has 12 amino acids. CDR1 is ENHRY and CDR2 is SYGVKD in the germline V gene. The CDR3 region is CAIGQGNYEQYF. The CDR3 region has the DNA TGTGCCATCGGACAGGGGAACTACGAGCAGTACTTC.

This clone was detected only once. The gene calls are TRBV4-1 and TRBJ2-2; D unclear. The germline V gene has CDR1 MGHRA and CDR2 YSYEKL. CDR3 length: 13 residues. The V end was cut by 0 bases, the J end by 6 bases, with 5 bases between. The CDR3 DNA sequence: TGCGCCAGCAGCCAAGACCCTCCCGGGGAGCTGTTTTTT. Its protein is CASSQDPPGELFF.

V gene TRBV19 combines with J gene TRBJ1-1; D is uncertain. There are 15 residues in the CDR3. V lost 0 bases to trimming and J lost 1 base, with 9 bases between them. Germline V lookup: CDR1 LNHDA, CDR2 SQIVND (reference sequence). The CDR3 DNA is TGTGCCAGTAGTATAGATAGAGAGGGGAACACTGAAGCTTTCTTT. It encodes CASSIDREGNTEAFF.

Comment on this clone: The germline gene is not matched at one end of the junction; a read error may be the cause. J is TRBJ2-7 and V is TRBV2, with D possibly TRBD1 on 6 matching bases. The CDR3 loop spans 16 amino acids. CDR1 is SNHLY, CDR2 FYNNEI, per germline. The CDR3 reads CASREVLDSLWHEQYF. Here the CDR3 DNA reads TGTGCCAGCAGAGAAGTCCTGGACAGCCTTTGGCACGAGCAGTACTTC.

The gene calls are TRBV7-9 and TRBJ1-3; maybe TRBD1 (6 bases). V gave up 5 bases and J gave up 8 bases, with 19 bases separating them. This CDR3 contains 15 residues. Looked up from germline, CDR1 is SEHNR and CDR2 is FQNEAQ (reference sequence). CDR3 bases: TGTGCCAGCAGCACTCCCCGGGGGGCTGGGGACACCATATATTTT. This translates into CASSTPRGAGDTIYF. Variable domain in full (rest from reference TRBV7-9 and TRBJ1-3): DTGVSQNPRHKITKRGQNVTFRCDPISEHNRLYWYRQTLGQGPEFLTYFQNEAQLEKSRLLSDRFSAERPKGSFSTLEIQRTEQGDSAMYLCASSTPRGAGDTIYFGEGSWLTVV.

The chain uses TRBV4-1 and TRBJ2-7; possible D gene TRBD1, 6 bases. Per the germline V gene, CDR1 is MGHRA and CDR2 is YSYEKL. Trimming took 1 base from V and 3 from J, leaving 7 bases between them. The CDR3 extends over 13 amino acids. For the CDR3, the DNA is TGCGCCAGCAGCCAAGGGACAGTCTACGAGCAGTACTTC. It specifies CASSQGTVYEQYF.

This clone appeared once. The chain joins TRBV6-6 to TRBJ1-1; TRBD1 agrees at 8 bases. There are 13 residues in the CDR3. CDR1 and CDR2 from the germline V gene are MNHNY and SVGAGI (reference sequence). The V gene end was trimmed by 6 bases and the J gene end by 5 bases; junction bases not matched to a gene: 5. The chain's CDR3 is CASRPTGGTEAFF. Written as DNA, the CDR3 is TGTGCCAGCAGGCCCACAGGGGGGACTGAAGCTTTCTTT.

The rearrangement joins TRBV11-2 to TRBJ1-2; weak D call: TRBD1 (6 bases). V was clipped by 5 bases and J by 7 bases, with 17 bases between them. This CDR3 contains 14 residues. Germline CDR1 SGHAT, CDR2 FQNNGV. The CDR3 protein is CASSPISGDLGYTF. DNA of the CDR3: TGTGCCAGCAGCCCGATATCAGGGGATCTTGGCTACACCTTC.

In DNA, the CDR3 is TGTGCCAGCAGTTTAGGCTGGACAGCCGACTACAATGAGCAGTTCTTC. It encodes CASSLGWTADYNEQFF. The chain combines TRBV27 with TRBJ2-1; possibly TRBD1 for D (6 bases). The CDR3 extends over 16 amino acids. Germline V gene sequence: CDR1 MNHEY, CDR2 SMNVEV (reference sequence). The germline V and J ends were trimmed by 2 bases and 3 bases, with 14 bases remaining between them.

V usage is TRBV6-6 and J usage is TRBJ1-2, with 7 bases aligning to TRBD1. Germline V CDR1 and CDR2: MNHNY, SVGAGI (reference sequence). The CDR3 has 14 residues. With 11 bases clipped from V and 0 bases from J, the junction kept 9 bases outside the gene matches. DNA of the CDR3: TGTGCCGCACGAGCAGGGGGAACTAACTATGGCTACACCTTC. It is translated as CAARAGGTNYGYTF.

This rearrangement joins TRBV18 to TRBJ1-3; no clear D. Per germline, CDR1 KGHSH and CDR2 LQKENI. The CDR3 loop spans 13 amino acids. V was trimmed by 3 bases and J by 2 bases, leaving 5 bases between them. The DNA for the CDR3 is TGTGCCAGCTCACCGGGAGCTGGAAACACCATATATTTT. Residues: CASSPGAGNTIYF.

The V gene is TRBV28, the J gene TRBJ2-7; 11 nucleotides agree with TRBD2. There are 14 residues in the CDR3. Germline V lookup: CDR1 MDHEN, CDR2 SYDVKM. V was clipped by 7 bases and J by 5 bases; unmatched bases: 7. The CDR3 DNA is TGTGCCAGCATCTTAGCGGGAGGGCGGCACGAGCAGTACTTC. Protein: CASILAGGRHEQYF.

The V gene is TRBV19, the J gene TRBJ1-1; weak D call: TRBD1 (6 bases). The V end was cut by 3 bases, the J end by 4 bases, with 9 bases between. Germline CDR1 is LNHDA and CDR2 is SQIVND (reference sequence). This CDR3 comprises 13 residues. CDR3 sequence (DNA): TGTGCCAGTAGTATTCAGGGGAGCACTGAAGCTTTCTTT. Amino acid sequence: CASSIQGSTEAFF.

This clone was picked up one time. This sequence joins TRBV5-1 and TRBJ2-3, with 8 bases matching TRBD2. CDR1 and CDR2 (germline): SGHRS, YFSETQ. V shed 4 bases and J 0 bases; nucleotides not matched to a gene: 16. The CDR3 has 19 amino acids. The CDR3 nucleotides read TGCGCCAGCAGCAACCAGGGTAGCGGGAAGTTAACTAGCACAGATACGCAGTATTTT. Residues: CASSNQGSGKLTSTDTQYF.

The CDR3 region is CASSQETGLKLFF. The CDR3 nucleotides are TGTGCCAGCAGCCAAGAAACAGGGTTGAAACTGTTTTTT. The chain joins TRBV14 to TRBJ1-4; a weak D match, TRBD1 (6 bases). The length of the CDR3 is 13 residues. CDR1 and CDR2 (germline): SGHDN, FVKESK. V lost 0 bases and J 11 bases, leaving 10 bases between the germline ends.

The chain uses TRBV27 and TRBJ1-3, with 7 bases fitting TRBD1. Germline trimming cut 5 bases from V and 2 bases from J; bases unmatched to any gene: 9. This CDR3 has 16 amino acids. Looked up from germline, CDR1 is MNHEY and CDR2 is SMNVEV (reference sequence). CDR3 coding DNA: TGTGCCAGCAGTCCGTACAGGGGAATAACTGGAAACACCATATATTTT. This gives the protein CASSPYRGITGNTIYF.

This rearrangement joins TRBV7-9 to TRBJ2-1; TRBD2 agrees at 7 bases. The germline gives CDR1 SEHNR, CDR2 FQNEAQ (reference sequence). The CDR3 contains 15 residues. J gave up 8 bases and V 1 base, and 8 bases lay outside the gene matches. The CDR3, as DNA: TGTGCCAGCAGCTTAGACCGGGGCGGGAGCTATGAGCAGTTCTTC. This sequence encodes CASSLDRGGSYEQFF.

This chain uses TRBV15 with TRBJ1-2, with TRBD1 matching over 9 bases. Germline values: CDR1 LNHNV, CDR2 YYDKDF (reference sequence). CDR3 size: 16 residues. The J segment lost 4 bases and the V segment lost 4 bases, leaving 10 bases of the junction unmatched. The CDR3 is CATSKRGDRDPYGYTF. The CDR3 nucleotides are TGTGCCACCAGCAAGAGAGGGGACAGGGACCCCTATGGCTACACCTTC.

The V call is TRBV9, the J call TRBJ2-2; D is perhaps TRBD1 (5 bases). The CDR3 is made up of 15 amino acids. Germline CDR1 reads SGDLS; CDR2 reads YYNGEE. With 1 base removed from V and 4 bases from J, the gap between germline ends came to 11 bases. The CDR3 DNA reads as TGTGCCAGCAGCGTAACTTCAGGGTTCACCGGGGAGCTGTTTTTT. Its translation is CASSVTSGFTGELFF.

This chain uses TRBV5-6 with TRBJ1-6; TRBD1 aligns across 8 bases. This CDR3 spans 16 amino acids. With V trimmed by 3 bases and J by 10 bases, 12 bases remained unmatched. Per the germline V gene, CDR1 is SGHDT and CDR2 is YYEEEE. The CDR3 coding sequence is TGTGCCAGCAGCTGGGAGGCAGGGGGCGCAGGGTCACCCCTCCACTTT. It codes for CASSWEAGGAGSPLHF.